The present T cell receptor (beta chain) was sequenced within a study of cytomegalovirus exposure and HLA in healthy donors (TCRdb year 2017). With regard to the full study: According to a later analysis, one platform produced both the 100 to 150 validation repertoires and the 700 or so repertoires of the first cohort. To predict cytomegalovirus infection status, the study combined high-throughput TCR immunosequencing, statistical association of individual TCRs with disease status, and machine learning. A separate validation cohort of approximately 120 different subjects was used in addition to the roughly 620-subject first cohort. The study aimed to test whether signatures of past pathogen exposure could be identified by cataloging public T cell receptors. What the research found in general, with its limitations: In both the original and validation cohorts, the classifier was reported to diagnose cytomegalovirus status with high specificity and sensitivity. A few of the identified cytomegalovirus-associated TCR beta chains were confirmed in vitro to be specific for cytomegalovirus antigens. Of the cluster scores, 85% to 95% were above 0 in a later analysis, which found that TCRs clustered in the first cohort also tended to co-occur in the 120 validation repertoires. In the study, some 160 TCR beta chains were listed as associated with cytomegalovirus. Most TCR sequences were observed very rarely across donors, whereas some public TCRs were present in many individuals. It was suggested by the authors that the approach could potentially be generalized to other disease states and immunological phenotypes. A later analysis lacked HLA typing for the validation cohort, so it scored co-occurrence in that cohort across all 120 or so repertoires.

Concerning this clone: Its antigen has not been determined. Base qualities were left out, and no much larger clone turns up one base away.

V is clipped by 1 base and J by 4 bases, and the sequence between their germline boundaries is 10 bases long. CDR1 and CDR2 were assigned from the germline V gene (reference sequence) as LNHDA and SQIVND. The CDR3 runs 14 residues from the cysteine to the phenylalanine. Only CDR3 DNA is held: 42 bases, read in frame from base 1. Libraries came from the immunoSEQ multiplex PCR assay. From the authors' description of their analysis: To diagnose cytomegalovirus status from the catalog of TCR beta chain sequences, a statistical classification framework was built. TCRdb obtained this table from immuneACCESS and retained in-frame rearrangements with V and J assigned. These tables miss some clones; where compared with another copy, unresolved V genes account for less than half of the shortfall, and the remainder is unexplained. V, J and clone size derive from that table, while D and trimming were established from the DNA sequence. A total of roughly 120,000 clones appear in this sample, about 83% of them only once. The top ten constitute under 2.5% of the sample.

Separate from the roughly 660-subject first cohort, the validation cohort of 90 to 150 subjects was the group to which the donors belonged. Sample: PBMCs. The TCR sequence derives from a woman aged 25-40 years in good health and CMV-seronegative. Here the chain combines TRBV19 and TRBJ1-1, with no D gene named confidently. The CDR3 region has the sequence CASSIGALGTEAFF. In nucleotides, the sequence is TGTGCCAGTAGTATAGGGGCGCTGGGCACTGAAGCTTTCTTT.